Listed below are T cell receptor beta chains from one sample, sequenced in a study of cytomegalovirus exposure and HLA in healthy donors. TCRdb's table, derived via immunoSEQ multiplex PCR, lists solely in-frame clones and lacks some. The sample holds 95,000 to 150,000 clones, more than 65% seen once. Sequencing used PBMCs. The source of these receptors is a man between 18 and 29 years old in good health and CMV-seropositive. CDR3s include the opening cysteine and the closing phenylalanine or tryptophan. A D gene is named only where the DNA matches it firmly. Some rows mark clone size as missing; the rest say once, few, many or name a class of expanded clone.

CDR3nt | CDR3aa | abundance | j_gene | d_gene | v_gene
TGTGCCAGCGGACAGGGGGGAGGGGCTTTCTTT | CASGQGGGAFF | - | TRBJ1-1 | TRBD1 | TRBV27
TGTGCCAGCAGCAAGACAGTTGAAGCTTTCTTT | CASSKTVEAFF | - | TRBJ1-1 | - | TRBV5-6
TGCAGCGTGGTGTTTCAGGCCTTCAACTATGGCTACACCTTC | CSVVFQAFNYGYTF | - | TRBJ1-2 | - | TRBV29-1
TGTGCCTGGAGAGGCGGGGCGTTATTCGCCGGCTACACCTTC | CAWRGGALFAGYTF | - | TRBJ1-2 | - | TRBV30
TGTGCCTGGGGACAGGGCGTGCGAGATTCACCCCTCCACTTT | CAWGQGVRDSPLHF | - | TRBJ1-6 | TRBD1 | TRBV30
TGTGCCAGCAGCTTGGGACAGGGGGCTTTTGGCTACACCTTC | CASSLGQGAFGYTF | - | TRBJ1-2 | TRBD1 | TRBV5-4
TGCGCCAGCAGCCTCGGACAGGGAGGGACCCAGTACTTC | CASSLGQGGTQYF | - | TRBJ2-5 | TRBD1 | TRBV4-3
TGTGCCAGCAGCTTTCCCGATATGGGCGGCTACACCTTC | CASSFPDMGGYTF | - | TRBJ1-2 | - | TRBV5-6
TGTGCCAGCAGCCAACGGAAGACAGGGAACACTGAAGCTTTCTTT | CASSQRKTGNTEAFF | - | TRBJ1-1 | - | TRBV14
TGTGCCAGCAGCTTAGCGCAGGGGGCGTCGGTACCTAATGAAAAACTGTTTTTT | CASSLAQGASVPNEKLFF | - | TRBJ1-4 | TRBD1 | TRBV7-8
TGTGCCAGCAGCTTAGCCTTCGGAGCCGGAGAGACCCAGTACTTC | CASSLAFGAGETQYF | few | TRBJ2-5 | - | TRBV7-2
TGTGCCAGCAGTCCGCAGGGAGATACGCAGTATTTT | CASSPQGDTQYF | - | TRBJ2-3 | - | TRBV27
TGTGCCAGCAGCCCTTGGCAGGGGGTTGACTCTGGAAACACCATATATTTT | CASSPWQGVDSGNTIYF | - | TRBJ1-3 | TRBD1 | TRBV7-9
TGTGCCAGCAGCTTGCAGGGTCGGGAGCAGTACTTC | CASSLQGREQYF | once | TRBJ2-7 | - | TRBV5-4
TGTGCCAGCAGCCAAGAAGGCCCGGAGGTCGGATACTATGGCTACACCTTC | CASSQEGPEVGYYGYTF | - | TRBJ1-2 | - | TRBV4-2
TGTGCCAGCAGCGTCGACAGAGAGACCCAGTACTTC | CASSVDRETQYF | - | TRBJ2-5 | - | TRBV11-2
TGTGCCAGCACCGCGCCCAAGAACAGAGTTAGCTACGAGCAGTACTTC | CASTAPKNRVSYEQYF | - | TRBJ2-7 | - | TRBV2
TGTGCCAGTAGACTCTCGGTTAGCAATCAGCCCCAGCATTTT | CASRLSVSNQPQHF | - | TRBJ1-5 | - | TRBV19
TGTGCCAGCAGCGACAGGGGGAAGACCGGGGAGCTGTTTTTT | CASSDRGKTGELFF | - | TRBJ2-2 | TRBD1 | TRBV7-7
TGTGCCAGCAGCCCGCGGGGGACTAGATCCTGGGGAGAGACCCAGTACTTC | CASSPRGTRSWGETQYF | - | TRBJ2-5 | TRBD2 | TRBV11-2
TGTGCCAGCAGATTGACAGGGGGCCACTCCTACGAGCAGTACTTC | CASRLTGGHSYEQYF | - | TRBJ2-7 | TRBD1 | TRBV27
TGTGCCAGCAGCGCCCAGGGGAAAGGGGAGACCCAGTACTTC | CASSAQGKGETQYF | - | TRBJ2-5 | - | TRBV9
TGTGCCAGCAGCCGACTCAGGGGGGCAGGCAACCAAGAGACCCAGTACTTC | CASSRLRGAGNQETQYF | - | TRBJ2-5 | - | TRBV7-9
TGTGCCAGCTCTCTTTTAGGGGGCAATCAGCCCCAGCATTTT | CASSLLGGNQPQHF | - | TRBJ1-5 | - | TRBV27
TGTGCCAGCAGTCGGACACTTGCAACTAATGAAAAACTGTTTTTT | CASSRTLATNEKLFF | few | TRBJ1-4 | - | TRBV6-4
- | CASSLERDSEKLFF | - | TRBJ1-4 | - | TRBV6-5
TGCGCCAGCAGCTTGGTGGGACTAGCAGGCGAGCAGTTCTTC | CASSLVGLAGEQFF | - | TRBJ2-1 | TRBD2 | TRBV5-1
TGCGCCAGCAGTGAGTCGGGCAGAACCTCGGGACAGCCCCAGCATTTT | CASSESGRTSGQPQHF | - | TRBJ1-5 | - | TRBV10-2
TGTGCCAGCAGCTCTCGGGGTGACGAGCAGTACTTC | CASSSRGDEQYF | - | TRBJ2-7 | - | TRBV27
TGCGCCAGCAGCCCCCGCGGGACAGGGGGCACCGGGGAGCTGTTTTTT | CASSPRGTGGTGELFF | - | TRBJ2-2 | TRBD1 | TRBV4-3
TGTGCCAGCACCCGGAGGGCGGGAGGCTCCTACAATGAGCAGTTCTTC | CASTRRAGGSYNEQFF | - | TRBJ2-1 | TRBD2 | TRBV6-6
TGTGCCAGCACCCCCACGGAGGCCTCTGGGGCCAACGTCCTGACTTTC | CASTPTEASGANVLTF | - | TRBJ2-6 | - | TRBV7-8
TGTGCCAGCAGTTTTGGACCGGGACTCGCTGCCTCTGGGGCCAACGTCCTGACTTTC | CASSFGPGLAASGANVLTF | - | TRBJ2-6 | - | TRBV27
TGTGCCAGCAGCCGACTAGGGAATGAGCAGTTCTTC | CASSRLGNEQFF | - | TRBJ2-1 | - | TRBV6-5
TGTGCCAGCAGTGCCACCTCTACAGGGACCGGGGCCAACGTCCTGACTTTC | CASSATSTGTGANVLTF | - | TRBJ2-6 | - | TRBV9
TGTGCCATCAGTGGAGGGGCTAGCGGTTACAATGAGCAGTTCTTC | CAISGGASGYNEQFF | - | TRBJ2-1 | TRBD2 | TRBV10-3
TGCGCCAGCAGCCTCTCTCGGCCGGAGGCTCGGGATGAGCAGTTCTTC | CASSLSRPEARDEQFF | - | TRBJ2-1 | - | TRBV4-3
TGTGCCAGCAGTGAAGGGCCAGGACTTAATCAGCCCCAGCATTTT | CASSEGPGLNQPQHF | - | TRBJ1-5 | - | TRBV27
TGTGCCAGCAAACCGGGACAGGGCTTTAATGAGCAGTTCTTC | CASKPGQGFNEQFF | few | TRBJ2-1 | TRBD1 | TRBV5-8
TGTGCCACCCACAAGGGGGGGGTCAAGGCCTACGAGCAGTACTTC | CATHKGGVKAYEQYF | - | TRBJ2-7 | - | TRBV7-2
TGCGCCAGCAGCCAATTTCTAGCGGGAACCCAGGGGAGTGAGCAGTTCTTC | CASSQFLAGTQGSEQFF | - | TRBJ2-1 | TRBD2 | TRBV4-3
TGCGCCAGCAGCTTGGATTTGACAGGGGGGAATGAAAAACTGTTTTTT | CASSLDLTGGNEKLFF | - | TRBJ1-4 | TRBD1 | TRBV5-1
TGTGCCAGCAGCTTACGGGAAAGTAAAAACACCGGGGAGCTGTTTTTT | CASSLRESKNTGELFF | - | TRBJ2-2 | - | TRBV7-2
TGTGCCAGCAGCTTAGTGGCAGGGAACCCCTACGGGGAGCTGTTTTTT | CASSLVAGNPYGELFF | - | TRBJ2-2 | - | TRBV7-8
TGTGCCAGCAGCCTCCTGACGACTAGTCGGGTGGATACGCAGTATTTT | CASSLLTTSRVDTQYF | - | TRBJ2-3 | - | TRBV5-6
TGTGCCAGCAGCACACAGGGGAGCGAGCAGTACTTC | CASSTQGSEQYF | - | TRBJ2-7 | TRBD1 | TRBV6-5
TGTGCCAGCAGCTTAGTGGCAATGAACACTGAAGCTTTCTTT | CASSLVAMNTEAFF | - | TRBJ1-1 | - | TRBV7-9
TGTGCCAGCGCCGCCGGGACTAGCTACGAGCAGTACTTC | CASAAGTSYEQYF | - | TRBJ2-7 | TRBD2 | TRBV6-6
TGTGCCTGGTCCTATACGGATACGCAGTATTTT | CAWSYTDTQYF | - | TRBJ2-3 | - | TRBV30
TGTGCCAGCAGCCCTTCTAGCGGGGCGGGGGATACGCAGTATTTT | CASSPSSGAGDTQYF | - | TRBJ2-3 | TRBD2 | TRBV7-2
TGTGCCAGCAGCACCCCCCCGGAAGAGACCCAGTACTTC | CASSTPPEETQYF | - | TRBJ2-5 | - | TRBV7-6
TGCGCCAGCAGCTTGAGTAGCGGGGGTATTGCAGATACGCAGTATTTT | CASSLSSGGIADTQYF | - | TRBJ2-3 | TRBD2 | TRBV5-1
- | CASSLERDSEKLFF | - | TRBJ1-4 | - | TRBV6-6
TGTGCCAGCAGCCCGGAACGGACATCCGCTGAAGCTTTCTTT | CASSPERTSAEAFF | - | TRBJ1-1 | - | TRBV11-2
TGTGCCGGGGGACAGGGGGCATGGGAGACCCAGTACTTC | CAGGQGAWETQYF | - | TRBJ2-5 | TRBD1 | TRBV2